The T cell receptor beta chain described here comes from a study of blood T cell repertoires in COVID-19 (dated by TCRdb to between 2020 and 2021). For context, the study as a whole: The collaborator samples originated in the United States, Italy and Spain and spanned the acute and convalescent phases of COVID-19. The material from the prospective study consisted of cDNA or gDNA derived from T cells, B-cell-depleted T cells, or PBMCs. Samples were obtained from the ongoing ImmuneRACE study (first 160 participants) and from over a thousand subjects provided by 6 global collaborators. Subjects who had been exposed to COVID-19, were actively infected with it, or had recovered from it provided the deeply sampled blood TCRbeta repertoires that made up the dataset. The repertoires were released in a freely available public database intended as a resource for research on the immune response to SARS-CoV-2. The sample metadata nearly always contained a de-identified subject ID, COVID-19 status, age in years and sex. Where HLA class I and class II types were available, the types were taken from metadata supplied by the sample provider, not from assay-based typing. Paper-wide results and their limitations: The quantity of clinical and demographic metadata differed by source and by participant and was supplied without curation.

TCRbeta CDR3 regions were amplified from genomic DNA using the immunoSEQ Assay, a bias-controlled multiplex PCR. The authors' analysis ran thus. The number of nucleated cells in each sample was estimated by amplification of reference gene primers within the assay. To quantify the absolute abundance of each unique TCRbeta CDR3 rearrangement, sequence reads were collapsed and filtered. For each sample, productive Simpson clonality was calculated as the square root of Simpson's diversity index across productive rearrangements. TCRdb's version of the immuneACCESS table is confined to in-frame rearrangements and falls short of the full clone set. An unresolved V gene accounts for under half of the shortfall where checked; the remainder is of unknown origin. V, J and clone size derive from that table, while D and trimming were established from the DNA sequence. A total of about 48,000 clones appear in this sample, approximately 83% of them only once. The ten largest make up about three fifths of the sample.

Collaborating institutions collected whole blood in K2EDTA tubes following their own protocols. Collaborator samples were shipped for TCRbeta analysis as frozen whole blood, isolated PBMCs, or DNA extracted from either sample type. On this clone: Which antigen it targets is not known. Per-base quality was not reported, and no clone a single base away is much larger than it.

Trimming at the junction amounts to 1 base on V and 5 bases on J, and the germline ends lie 18 bases apart. From its cysteine to its phenylalanine, the CDR3 spans 16 amino acids. Only the CDR3 portion is preserved as DNA: 48 bases, with reading frame beginning at the first base. The germline V gene (reference sequence) specifies MNHEY as CDR1 and SMNVEV as CDR2. The TCR originated in a man in his 70s with acute or convalescent COVID-19. The material sequenced was peripheral blood. Recombination connected TRBV27 to TRBJ2-7; a tentative D match to TRBD1 spans 5 bases. The DNA sequence is as follows: TGTGCCAGCAGTTTATTAGGGCAGGGTGGTAGCAACGAGCAGTACTTC. This translates into CASSLLGQGGSNEQYF.